This T cell receptor (beta chain) is drawn from a study of blood T cells in healthy people across ages. Study information: When template switching was applied, about one barcoded beta molecule was captured per two T cells. The study, taken as a whole, reports: Whereas aged donors had fewer naive CD4+ cells, long-lived donors had more of them and higher diversity. Naive T cell percentage strongly correlated with TCR beta diversity.

This clonotype was seen only a few times. Its matching antigen is unknown. Primers used in a second PCR of roughly 6 to 12 cycles were a sample-barcoded 5' primer and a J-beta primer mix. In TCRdb, the 5' RACE reads were re-called with MiXCR into one record per CDR3 protein. The sample lists almost 1 million distinct CDR3 sequences; roughly 51% were seen once. Each sample provided at least 6 micrograms of extracted total RNA. Trimming stripped 7 bases from V and 4 bases from J, with 7 bases between. This CDR3 has 11 residues. Germline V gives CDR1 MDHEN, CDR2 SYDVKM. The rearrangement joins TRBV28 to TRBJ1-1; a possible D gene is TRBD1 (5 bases). Material: blood. This TCR derives from a woman aged 55-69 years in good health. CDR3 protein: CASTGGTEAFF. CDR3 bases: TGTGCCAGCACTGGGGGCACTGAAGCTTTCTTT.